These 22 T cell receptor beta chains share one sample of origin, sequenced in a study of OX40 agonist ivuxolimab in advanced cancers. TCRdb's copy holds only in-frame clones and misses some; the assay was immunoSEQ multiplex PCR. The sample has 150,000 to 190,000 clones, approximately 94% seen once. Sequences were derived from CD4+ or CD8+ T cells sorted from blood, sampled in a trial of the OX40 agonist ivuxolimab. The source is an adult with an advanced solid tumor such as melanoma, head and neck, liver or kidney cancer.

This rearrangement joins TRBV7-9 to TRBJ1-2, with a tentative D call TRBD1 (5 bases). V lost 0 bases to trimming and J lost 8 bases, with 13 bases between them. CDR1 and CDR2 (germline): SEHNR, FQNEAQ (reference sequence). The CDR3 is 14 amino acids. DNA of the CDR3: TGTGCCAGCAGCTTAGCGCTGGGGGGGGAAGGCTACACCTTC. Protein: CASSLALGGEGYTF.

The chain links TRBV4-3 to TRBJ2-6, with 11 bases identical to TRBD1. CDR3 length: 19 amino acids. Losses at the gene ends were 4 bases for V and 1 base for J; bases not matched to a gene: 9. The germline V gene encodes CDR1 LGHNA and CDR2 YSLEER. CDR3 DNA: TGCGCCAGCAGCCCGGGCCTGGACAGGGGGCCGTCTGGGGCCAACGTCCTGACTTTC. Its protein is CASSPGLDRGPSGANVLTF.

V is TRBV10-3 and J is TRBJ2-5, with TRBD2 as a possible D gene (6 bases). The germline V and J ends were trimmed by 10 bases and 1 base, with 13 bases remaining between them. The CDR3 is made up of 13 amino acids. Germline lookup yields CDR1 ENHRY and CDR2 SYGVKD. The CDR3 bases are TGTGCCACCTACGGGACTTCCCAAGAGACCCAGTACTTC. This translates into CATYGTSQETQYF.

CDR3 residues: CASSQDLGQPYGYTF. The CDR3 DNA sequence: TGCGCCAGCAGCCAAGATTTAGGACAGCCCTATGGCTACACCTTC. The chain employs TRBV4-3 and TRBJ1-2, with a tentative D call TRBD1 (6 bases). The V gene lost 0 bases and the J gene lost 4 bases, with 12 bases spanning the gap. The V gene's germline CDR1 is LGHNA and CDR2 YSLEER. The CDR3 is made up of 15 amino acids.

The V and J genes are TRBV7-2 and TRBJ1-5; D is uncertain. The CDR3 length is 14 residues. V lost 5 bases to trimming and J lost 0 bases, with 8 bases between them. Germline CDR1 reads SGHTA; CDR2 reads FQGNSA. This CDR3 is CASSVTASNQPQHF. CDR3 in DNA: TGTGCCAGCAGCGTTACAGCTAGCAATCAGCCCCAGCATTTT.

The chain's CDR3 is CASSYLTGGYGYTF. CDR3 sequence (DNA): TGTGCCAGCAGTTACCTCACAGGGGGCTATGGCTACACCTTC. The chain is built from TRBV6-5 and TRBJ1-2; TRBD1 agrees at 8 bases. Germline loops: CDR1 MNHEY, CDR2 SVGAGI. Germline trimming cut 2 bases from V and 4 bases from J; bases unmatched to any gene: 3. The CDR3 covers 14 residues.

This chain uses TRBV5-4 with TRBJ2-6; no clear D. Germline CDR1 SGHNT, CDR2 YYREEE (reference sequence). V was pared by 2 bases and J by 0 bases, with 15 bases between. The CDR3 runs 18 residues. The chain's CDR3 is CASSLPPGATSGANVLTF. CDR3 coding DNA: TGTGCCAGCAGCTTACCCCCGGGTGCAACCTCTGGGGCCAACGTCCTGACTTTC.

V is TRBV30 and J is TRBJ2-3; 7 bases are shared with TRBD2. Germline lookup yields CDR1 GTSNPN and CDR2 SVGIG (reference sequence). The CDR3 spans 17 residues. The V segment lost 2 bases and the J segment 0 bases; nucleotides outside the gene matches: 11. CDR3 sequence: CAWSNPGTGGSTDTQYF. The CDR3 DNA reads as TGTGCCTGGAGTAACCCCGGGACGGGAGGCAGCACAGATACGCAGTATTTT.

V gene TRBV6-1 combines with J gene TRBJ2-7, with D possibly being TRBD2 (7 bases). With 0 bases removed from V and 1 base from J, the gap between germline ends came to 19 bases. Germline CDR1 reads MNHNS; CDR2 reads SASEGT. The CDR3 has 18 amino acids. The CDR3 here is CASSEALPGRGGSYEQYF. The CDR3 DNA is TGTGCCAGCAGTGAAGCGCTTCCGGGAAGGGGGGGTTCCTACGAGCAGTACTTC.

The CDR3 DNA reads TGTGCCAGCAGCTTGGGCCAGGGAAGCTATGGCTACACCTTC. Its protein is CASSLGQGSYGYTF. V gene TRBV5-6 combines with J gene TRBJ1-2; perhaps TRBD1 as D (5 bases). V lost 0 bases and J lost 4, with 10 bases in between. This CDR3 is built from 14 residues. The V gene's germline CDR1 is SGHDT and CDR2 YYEEEE.

J is TRBJ1-2 and V is TRBV7-3; 9 bases are shared with TRBD1. The CDR3 consists of 17 residues. Losses at the gene ends were 3 bases for V and 7 bases for J; bases not matched to a gene: 15. The V gene's germline CDR1 is SGHTA and CDR2 FQGTGA. The chain's CDR3 is CASSLESTGGARSGYTF. In DNA form, the CDR3 reads TGTGCCAGCAGCTTGGAGTCGACAGGGGGGGCCCGAAGTGGCTACACCTTC.

V gene TRBV10-3 combines with J gene TRBJ1-6; possible D gene TRBD1, 5 bases. V was trimmed by 5 bases and J by 8 bases, leaving 16 bases between them. The germline V gene has CDR1 ENHRY and CDR2 SYGVKD. This CDR3 spans 15 amino acids. CDR3 residues: CAISLEGPWDSPLHF. Here the CDR3 DNA reads TGTGCCATCAGTCTCGAGGGACCATGGGATTCACCCCTCCACTTT.

This sequence joins TRBV27 and TRBJ1-1; no firm D call. The germline V and J ends were trimmed by 1 base and 4 bases, with 10 bases remaining between them. Germline CDR1 MNHEY, CDR2 SMNVEV (reference sequence). This CDR3 contains 14 residues. The CDR3 sequence is CASSLYRESTEAFF. As DNA, the CDR3 is TGTGCCAGCAGTTTATACCGGGAGAGCACTGAAGCTTTCTTT.

V gene TRBV19 combines with J gene TRBJ1-5; D unresolved. The CDR3 is made up of 11 amino acids. The V gene lost 7 bases and the J gene lost 6 bases, with 7 bases spanning the gap. CDR1 is LNHDA and CDR2 is SQIVND in the germline V gene (reference sequence). CDR3 bases: TGTGCCAGTACTCTAGGTCAGCCCCAGCATTTT. It translates to CASTLGQPQHF.

The chain carries TRBV18 and TRBJ1-5; TRBD1 aligns across 12 bases. The CDR3 is made up of 18 amino acids. V dropped 5 bases and J dropped 0; count of bases not matched to a gene: 8. Germline CDR1 KGHSH, CDR2 LQKENI. The CDR3 here is CASSSGTGGPYSNQPQHF. The CDR3 region has the DNA TGTGCCAGCTCATCCGGGACAGGGGGCCCCTATAGCAATCAGCCCCAGCATTTT. The full variable domain, with the rest looked up from reference TRBV18 and TRBJ1-5, is NAGVMQNPRHLVRRRGQEARLRCSPMKGHSHVYWYRQLPEEGLKFMVYLQKENIIDESGMPKERFSAEFPKEGPSILRIQQVVRGDSAAYFCASSSGTGGPYSNQPQHFGDGTRLSIL.

This clone was recorded once. The V call is TRBV15, the J call TRBJ2-2, with TRBD1 identical over 8 bases. Germline V gene data show CDR1 as LNHNV and CDR2 as YYDKDF (reference sequence). The CDR3 contains 15 residues. V shed 4 bases and J 4 bases; nucleotides not matched to a gene: 5. This CDR3 is CATSKTGAITGELFF. The CDR3 coding sequence is TGTGCCACCAGCAAGACAGGGGCCATCACCGGGGAGCTGTTTTTT.

The rearrangement links TRBV5-6 to TRBJ1-2, with 8 bases lining up with TRBD1. Germline V gene data show CDR1 as SGHDT and CDR2 as YYEEEE. This CDR3 comprises 14 residues. V dropped 3 bases and J dropped 5; count of bases not matched to a gene: 6. CDR3 coding DNA: TGTGCCAGCAGCTCGGGACAGGAGTCTTATGGCTACACCTTC. As protein: CASSSGQESYGYTF. Drawing the rest from reference TRBV5-6 and TRBJ1-2, the complete variable domain is DAGVTQSPTHLIKTRGQQVTLRCSPKSGHDTVSWYQQALGQGPQFIFQYYEEEERQRGNFPDRFSGHQFPNYSSELNVNALLLGDSALYLCASSSGQESYGYTFGSGTRLTVV.

On this clone: Other DNA sequences from this sample encode an identical CDR3 as well. The chain has TRBV7-9 and TRBJ2-2; no firm D call. The CDR3 runs to 13 residues. The germline V gene has CDR1 SEHNR and CDR2 FQNEAQ (reference sequence). Deletions cut 3 bases from V and 0 bases from J, with 2 bases between. CDR3 in DNA: TGTGCCAGCAGCTTTTCGAACACCGGGGAGCTGTTTTTT. This sequence encodes CASSFSNTGELFF.

The rearrangement joins TRBV27 to TRBJ2-3; TRBD2 agrees at 12 bases. Trimming took 4 bases from V and 3 from J; bases not matched to a gene: 14. The CDR3 has 19 amino acids. The germline gives CDR1 MNHEY, CDR2 SMNVEV (reference sequence). The CDR3 spells CASSSSLAGGRRRTDTQYF. The CDR3 nucleotides are TGTGCCAGCAGTTCCTCACTAGCGGGAGGCAGAAGAAGGACAGATACGCAGTATTTT.

This chain joins TRBV18 and TRBJ2-4, with a tentative D call TRBD2 (5 bases). The CDR3 has 14 residues. Germline V CDR1 and CDR2: KGHSH, LQKENI. V shed 6 bases and J shed 5 bases, with 14 bases lying between them. This CDR3 reads CASSSPGTQNIQYF. The CDR3 bases are TGTGCCAGCTCGTCGCCGGGAACCCAAAACATTCAGTACTTC.

In DNA, the CDR3 is TGTGCCAGCGGCGTCACTGAAGCTTTCTTT. Protein sequence: CASGVTEAFF. This chain uses TRBV2 with TRBJ1-1, with D uncertain. Germline lookup yields CDR1 SNHLY and CDR2 FYNNEI. This CDR3 region has 10 residues. V was shortened by 8 bases and J by 4 bases, with 5 bases between the two germline ends.

The chain combines TRBV11-2 with TRBJ1-1, with a tentative D call TRBD1 (5 bases). V was pared by 4 bases and J by 2 bases, with 8 bases between. Germline loops: CDR1 SGHAT, CDR2 FQNNGV. The CDR3 sequence is 13 residues long. The CDR3 DNA sequence: TGTGCCAGCAGCTGGGGGGTTAACACTGAAGCTTTCTTT. Its translation: CASSWGVNTEAFF.